These T cell receptor beta chains were read from a single sample in a study of tumor-infiltrating lymphocytes in primary liver carcinoma. Each CDR3 protein is one row after TCRdb ran MiXCR on the multiplex PCR reads. The data show 250,000 to 400,000 distinct CDR3 sequences, about 60% seen once. Source material: peripheral blood. The origin of the receptors is a man aged 35-49 years with primary liver carcinoma and hepatitis B virus infection. Each CDR3 is given without its conserved first and last residue. Size is omitted from some rows. Given values are once, few, many or a class for expanded clones.

v_gene,abundance,CDR3aa
TRBV5-5,many,ASSSEDNNEQF
TRBV6-2/TRBV6-3,many,ASINPGANVLT
TRBV5-1,NA,ASSFQSNTEELF
TRBV4-1,NA,ASSHRGQGSLGYT
TRBV7-9,NA,ASSSGDSEAF
TRBV24-1,NA,ATSDPRVSGNTIY
TRBV28,NA,ASSWMFSISPLH
TRBV10-2,NA,ASSKSKAGVDTQY
TRBV6-6,few,ASRSGYEQY
TRBV11-3,few,ASNFSGTDTQY
TRBV11-1,NA,ANILGSSGANVLT
TRBV5-1,NA,ASSSAPPGQGPEDTQY
TRBV12-3/TRBV12-4,NA,ASSLVVGETQY
TRBV6-5,NA,ASSYFPGQRKGELF
TRBV11-3,many,ASSRTSGNEQF
TRBV5-6,many,ASSLRQNYGYT
TRBV11-2,NA,ASNLSSGIGANVLT
TRBV28,NA,ASSNTATQETQY
TRBV11-3,NA,ASSENDGGEQF
TRBV5-1,NA,ASSLSGGETQY
TRBV12-3/TRBV12-4,many,ASSSQGVGEQF
TRBV6-5,many,ASRGEGWGNEQF
TRBV12-3/TRBV12-4,many,ASSLDYGEAF
TRBV7-9,NA,ASSTTGATGEQF
TRBV29-1,NA,SVEEFVQGGNEHF
TRBV29-1,many,SARQGSYNEQF
TRBV28,few,ASSRTSGSNEQY
TRBV20-1,NA,SASRAVTEAF
TRBV14,NA,ANSWTGLGGYT
TRBV12-3/TRBV12-4,NA,ASSLTGTTYNEQF
TRBV4-3,many,ASSQERSYQETQY
TRBV5-5,NA,ANSFRTDEKLF
TRBV5-4,many,ASSLWGRAGEQF
TRBV29-1,many,SVERGAPTYEQY
TRBV4-3,NA,ASRQDLWGQPF
TRBV4-1,many,ASSRDREYEQY
TRBV18,few,ASSLDRVNEQF
TRBV7-8,many,ASSLDAGGKGPTDTQY
TRBV29-1,once,GSTGGGTDTQY
TRBV28,few,ASRGTSGLDEQF
TRBV29-1,many,SVDSGGRGETQY
TRBV6-1,NA,VGLAGEFSHERS
TRBV11-2,once,VSSLSGHGSYNEQF
TRBV5-6,many,ASSLVEGEQF
TRBV6-2/TRBV6-3,few,ANSYWSGSVYGYT
TRBV24-1,NA,ATSQDNYGYT
TRBV10-1,NA,ASSPRSGLSTGELF
TRBV11-3,NA,ASNLGGGDGEQF
TRBV11-2,NA,ASSSPKGQGGLKEQF